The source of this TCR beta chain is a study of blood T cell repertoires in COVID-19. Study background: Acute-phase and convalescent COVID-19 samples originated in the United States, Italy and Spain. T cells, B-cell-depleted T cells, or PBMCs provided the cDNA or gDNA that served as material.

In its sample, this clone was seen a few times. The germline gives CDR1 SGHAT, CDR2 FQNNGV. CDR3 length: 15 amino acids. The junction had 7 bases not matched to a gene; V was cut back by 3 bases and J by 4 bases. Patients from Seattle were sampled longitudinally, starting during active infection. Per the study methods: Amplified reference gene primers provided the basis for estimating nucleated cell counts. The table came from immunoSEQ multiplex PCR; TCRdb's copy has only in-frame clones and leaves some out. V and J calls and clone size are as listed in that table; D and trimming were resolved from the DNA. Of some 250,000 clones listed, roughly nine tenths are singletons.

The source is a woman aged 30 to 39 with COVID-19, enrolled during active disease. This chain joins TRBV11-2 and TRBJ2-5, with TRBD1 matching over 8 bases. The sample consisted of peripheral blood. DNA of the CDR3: TGTGCCAGCAGCTTCGGGCCTCAGGGGGCAGAGACCCAGTACTTC. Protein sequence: CASSFGPQGAETQYF.